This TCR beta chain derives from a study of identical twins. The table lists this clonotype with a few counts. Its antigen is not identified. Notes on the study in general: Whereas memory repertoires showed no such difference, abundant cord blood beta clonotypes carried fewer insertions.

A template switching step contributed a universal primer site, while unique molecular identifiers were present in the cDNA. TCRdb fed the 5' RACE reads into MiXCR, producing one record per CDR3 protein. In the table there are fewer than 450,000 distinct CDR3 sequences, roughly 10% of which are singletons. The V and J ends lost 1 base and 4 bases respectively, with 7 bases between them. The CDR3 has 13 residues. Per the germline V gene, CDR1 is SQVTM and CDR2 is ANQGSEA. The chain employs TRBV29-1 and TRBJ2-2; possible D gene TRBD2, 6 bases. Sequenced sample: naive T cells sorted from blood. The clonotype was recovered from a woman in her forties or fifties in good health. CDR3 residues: CSVEAGVTGELFF. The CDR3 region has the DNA TGCAGCGTTGAAGCGGGAGTCACCGGGGAGCTGTTTTTT.